These T cell receptor beta chains were read from a single sample in a study of cytomegalovirus exposure and HLA in healthy donors. TCRdb's table, derived via immunoSEQ multiplex PCR, lists solely in-frame clones and lacks some. In the table there are more than 150,000 clones, 80% of which are singletons. What was sequenced was PBMCs. The source of these receptors is a woman aged 30 to 39 in good health and CMV-seronegative. The CDR3 runs from the conserved cysteine through the conserved F or W. The D gene is left open where the match is weak. Clone size is stated in some rows and not others, as once, few, many or a class when expanded.

size: .; D: .; V: TRBV29-1; J: TRBJ1-4; CDR3: CSVESRRAWGTGNEKLFF; DNA: TGCAGCGTTGAATCTCGGCGGGCTTGGGGGACTGGTAATGAAAAACTGTTTTTT
size: .; D: .; V: TRBV27; J: TRBJ2-7; CDR3: CASSLGHEQYF; DNA: TGTGCCAGCAGTTTAGGCCACGAGCAGTACTTC
size: .; D: .; V: TRBV6-1; J: TRBJ1-3; CDR3: CASSEAGYSGNTIYF; DNA: TGTGCCAGCAGTGAAGCCGGGTACTCTGGAAACACCATATATTTT
size: .; D: .; V: TRBV7-3; J: TRBJ1-6; CDR3: CASSLSPGNNSPLHF; DNA: TGTGCCAGCAGCTTATCACCAGGGAATAATTCACCCCTCCACTTT
size: .; D: .; V: TRBV6-5; J: TRBJ1-1; CDR3: CASSYFVEYTEAFF; DNA: TGTGCCAGCAGTTACTTCGTGGAGTACACTGAAGCTTTCTTT
size: .; D: TRBD1; V: TRBV30; J: TRBJ2-7; CDR3: CAWSVQGSWSSGVGHGYEQYF; DNA: TGTGCCTGGAGTGTACAGGGGAGTTGGAGTTCAGGGGTGGGTCATGGCTACGAGCAGTACTTC
size: few; D: TRBD1; V: TRBV7-7; J: TRBJ1-1; CDR3: CASSRTGLTEAFF; DNA: TGTGCTAGCAGCCGGACAGGGCTTACTGAAGCTTTCTTT
size: few; D: TRBD1; V: TRBV13; J: TRBJ1-5; CDR3: CASNPPDRGLSNQPQHF; DNA: TGTGCCAGCAACCCCCCGGACAGGGGGCTTAGCAATCAGCCCCAGCATTTT
size: once; D: .; V: TRBV30; J: TRBJ2-7; CDR3: CAWSVDSYEQYF; DNA: TGTGCCTGGAGTGTGGACAGCTACGAGCAGTACTTC
size: .; D: .; V: TRBV9; J: TRBJ1-6; CDR3: CASSVATASPLHF; DNA: TGTGCCAGCAGCGTAGCGACTGCTTCACCCCTCCACTTT
size: .; D: TRBD1; V: TRBV27; J: TRBJ2-5; CDR3: CASSPGTGATQYF; DNA: TGTGCCAGCAGTCCCGGGACAGGGGCGACCCAGTACTTC
size: .; D: .; V: TRBV2; J: TRBJ2-2; CDR3: CASSEARPGELFF; DNA: TGTGCCAGCAGTGAAGCGAGGCCCGGGGAGCTGTTTTTT
size: few; D: .; V: TRBV4-1; J: TRBJ2-5; CDR3: CASSQDRTNEETQYF; DNA: TGCGCCAGCAGCCAAGATCGCACTAACGAAGAGACCCAGTACTTC
size: .; D: TRBD1; V: TRBV6-5; J: TRBJ2-1; CDR3: CASSSPKTGGDEQFF; DNA: TGTGCCAGCAGTTCTCCCAAAACAGGGGGCGATGAGCAGTTCTTC
size: once; D: TRBD2; V: TRBV7-2; J: TRBJ2-2; CDR3: CASSYHSGGAVGELFF; DNA: TGTGCCAGCAGCTACCATAGCGGGGGGGCCGTCGGGGAGCTGTTTTTT
size: few; D: TRBD2; V: TRBV5-4; J: TRBJ2-3; CDR3: CASSKSGGAADTQYF; DNA: TGTGCCAGCAGCAAGAGCGGGGGGGCTGCAGATACGCAGTATTTT
size: .; D: .; V: TRBV7-3; J: TRBJ2-3; CDR3: CASSRLGGTPPDTQYF; DNA: TGTGCCAGCAGCAGGCTGGGGGGGACACCCCCAGATACGCAGTATTTT
size: .; D: .; V: TRBV9; J: TRBJ1-2; CDR3: CASEEGMSYGYTF; DNA: TGTGCCAGCGAGGAGGGGATGAGCTATGGCTACACCTTC
size: .; D: TRBD2; V: TRBV4-1; J: TRBJ2-7; CDR3: CASSQEIGLAGTYEQYF; DNA: TGCGCCAGCAGCCAAGAAATAGGACTAGCGGGGACCTACGAGCAGTACTTC
size: .; D: .; V: TRBV7-9; J: TRBJ2-5; CDR3: CASSLIVSETQYF; DNA: TGTGCCAGCAGCTTGATAGTTTCGGAGACCCAGTACTTC